The sequence of this T cell receptor (beta chain) was determined in a study of CXCR4 blockade with PD-1 therapy in pancreatic cancer. Regarding this clone: Its antigen is unknown.

Study conclusions and caveats: Convergent selection by common tumor antigens was suggested by nucleotide rearrangement counts. Intratumoral clonality (mean roughly 0.14) exceeded healthy blood (about 0.045) but did not track survival.

Germline assignment: CDR1 SQVTM and CDR2 ANQGSEA. Trimming cost V 0 bases and J 4 bases, with 22 bases left between them. The CDR3 totals 17 residues. The archived tumor blocks came from patients without neoadjuvant therapy before resection. TCRdb's table, derived via immunoSEQ multiplex PCR, lists solely in-frame clones and lacks some. This table holds 4,500 to 5,500 clones, approximately 48% found once. The receptor comes from a human donor with pancreatic ductal adenocarcinoma. What was sequenced was tumor tissue. This chain connects TRBV29-1 to TRBJ2-7; D possibly corresponds to TRBD2 (6 bases). This CDR3 reads CSVEDPWSGPLGYEQYF. The CDR3 nucleotides are TGCAGCGTTGAAGACCCGTGGAGCGGGCCCTTGGGATACGAGCAGTACTTC.